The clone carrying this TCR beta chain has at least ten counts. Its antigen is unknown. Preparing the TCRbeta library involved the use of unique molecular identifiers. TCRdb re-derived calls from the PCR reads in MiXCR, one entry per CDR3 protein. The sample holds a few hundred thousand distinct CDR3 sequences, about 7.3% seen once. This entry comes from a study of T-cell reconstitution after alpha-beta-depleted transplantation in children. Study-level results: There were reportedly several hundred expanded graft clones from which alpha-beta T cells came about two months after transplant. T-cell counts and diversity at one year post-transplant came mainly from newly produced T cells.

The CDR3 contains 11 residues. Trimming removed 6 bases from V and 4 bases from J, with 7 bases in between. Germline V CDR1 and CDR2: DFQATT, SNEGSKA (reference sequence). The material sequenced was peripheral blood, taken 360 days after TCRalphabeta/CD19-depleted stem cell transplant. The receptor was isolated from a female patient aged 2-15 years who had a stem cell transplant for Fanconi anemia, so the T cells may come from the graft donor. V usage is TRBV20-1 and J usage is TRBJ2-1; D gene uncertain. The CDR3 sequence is CSAGPYNEQFF. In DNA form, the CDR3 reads TGCAGTGCAGGACCTTACAATGAGCAGTTCTTC.